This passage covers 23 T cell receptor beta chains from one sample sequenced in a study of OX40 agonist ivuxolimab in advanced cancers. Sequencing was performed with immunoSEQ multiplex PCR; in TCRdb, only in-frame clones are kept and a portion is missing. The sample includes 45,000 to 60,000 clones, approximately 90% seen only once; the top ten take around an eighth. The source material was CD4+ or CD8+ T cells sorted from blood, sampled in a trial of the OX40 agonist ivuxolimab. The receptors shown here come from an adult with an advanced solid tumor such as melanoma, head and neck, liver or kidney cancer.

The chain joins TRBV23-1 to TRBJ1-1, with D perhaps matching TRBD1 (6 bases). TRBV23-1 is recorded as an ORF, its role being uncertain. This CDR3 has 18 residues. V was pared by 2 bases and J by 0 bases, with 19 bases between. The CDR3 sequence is CASSQMGGGKTMNTEAFF. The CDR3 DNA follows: TGCGCCAGCAGTCAAATGGGGGGCGGTAAGACGATGAACACTGAAGCTTTCTTT.

CDR3 sequence: CAISRDSSYEQYF. As DNA, the CDR3 is TGTGCCATCAGTAGGGACAGCTCGTACGAGCAGTACTTC. The chain uses TRBV10-3 and TRBJ2-7; 7 bases fit TRBD1. Per germline, CDR1 ENHRY and CDR2 SYGVKD. This CDR3 has 13 residues. V dropped 5 bases and J dropped 4; count of bases not matched to a gene: 5.

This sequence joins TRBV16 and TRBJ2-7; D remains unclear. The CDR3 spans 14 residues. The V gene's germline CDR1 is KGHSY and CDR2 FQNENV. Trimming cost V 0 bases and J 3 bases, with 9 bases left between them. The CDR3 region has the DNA TGTGCCAGCAGCCAATCAGACACTTTCTACGAGCAGTACTTC. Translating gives CASSQSDTFYEQYF. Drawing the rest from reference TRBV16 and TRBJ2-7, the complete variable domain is GEEVAQTPKHLVRGEGQKAKLYCAPIKGHSYVFWYQQVLKNEFKFLISFQNENVFDETGMPKERFSAKCLPNSPCSLEIQATKLEDSAVYFCASSQSDTFYEQYFGPGTRLTVT.

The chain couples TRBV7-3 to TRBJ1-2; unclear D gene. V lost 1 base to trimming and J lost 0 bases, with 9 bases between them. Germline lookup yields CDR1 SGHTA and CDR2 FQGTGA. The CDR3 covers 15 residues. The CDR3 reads CASSLKAEANYGYTF. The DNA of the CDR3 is TGTGCCAGCAGCTTAAAGGCCGAAGCTAACTATGGCTACACCTTC.

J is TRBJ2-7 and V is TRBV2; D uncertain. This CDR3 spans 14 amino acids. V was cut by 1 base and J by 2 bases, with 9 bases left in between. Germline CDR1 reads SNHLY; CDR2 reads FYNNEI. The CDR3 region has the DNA TGTGCCAGCAGTGAAGGCAGGCCGACCTACGAGCAGTACTTC. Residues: CASSEGRPTYEQYF.

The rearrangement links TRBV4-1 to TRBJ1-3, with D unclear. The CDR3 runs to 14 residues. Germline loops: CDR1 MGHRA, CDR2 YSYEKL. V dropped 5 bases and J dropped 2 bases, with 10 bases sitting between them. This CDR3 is CASSSRRPGNTIYF. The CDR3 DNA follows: TGCGCCAGCAGCTCCCGCAGGCCTGGAAACACCATATATTTT.

In DNA form, the CDR3 reads TGTGCCAGCAGTTACCCCGGAGGGAACACCATATATTTT. Translation: CASSYPGGNTIYF. The gene calls are TRBV6-5 and TRBJ1-3; no clear D gene. Per germline, CDR1 MNHEY and CDR2 SVGAGI. V was cut by 2 bases and J by 7 bases, with 9 bases left in between. This CDR3 has 13 residues.

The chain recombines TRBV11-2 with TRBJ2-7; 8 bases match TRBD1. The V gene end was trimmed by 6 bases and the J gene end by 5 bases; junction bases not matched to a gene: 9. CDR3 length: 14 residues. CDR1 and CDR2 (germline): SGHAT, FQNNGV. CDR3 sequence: CASRIRTGYNEQYF. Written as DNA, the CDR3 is TGTGCCAGCAGAATACGGACAGGGTATAACGAGCAGTACTTC. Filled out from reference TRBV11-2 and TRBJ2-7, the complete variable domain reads EAGVAQSPRYKIIEKRQSVAFWCNPISGHATLYWYQQILGQGPKLLIQFQNNGVVDDSQLPKDRFSAERLKGVDSTLKIQPAKLEDSAVYLCASRIRTGYNEQYFGPGTRLTVT.

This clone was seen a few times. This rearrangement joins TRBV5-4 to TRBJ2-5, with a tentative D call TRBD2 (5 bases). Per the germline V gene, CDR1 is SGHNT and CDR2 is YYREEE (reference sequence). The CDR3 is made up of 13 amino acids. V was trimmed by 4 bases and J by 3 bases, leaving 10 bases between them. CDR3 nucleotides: TGTGCCAGCAGCCCCGCCGGGGAAGAGACCCAGTACTTC. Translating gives CASSPAGEETQYF.

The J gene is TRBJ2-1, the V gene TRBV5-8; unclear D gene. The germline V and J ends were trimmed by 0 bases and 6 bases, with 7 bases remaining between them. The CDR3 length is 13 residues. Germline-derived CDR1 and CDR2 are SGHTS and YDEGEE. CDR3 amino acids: CASSLVWVNEQFF. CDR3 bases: TGTGCCAGCAGCTTGGTTTGGGTCAATGAGCAGTTCTTC.

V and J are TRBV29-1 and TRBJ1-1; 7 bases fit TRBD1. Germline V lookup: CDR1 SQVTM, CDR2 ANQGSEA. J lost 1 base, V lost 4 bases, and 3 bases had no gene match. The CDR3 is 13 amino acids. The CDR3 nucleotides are TGCAGCGTTGGCCGGGACAGGAACACTGAAGCTTTCTTT. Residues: CSVGRDRNTEAFF.

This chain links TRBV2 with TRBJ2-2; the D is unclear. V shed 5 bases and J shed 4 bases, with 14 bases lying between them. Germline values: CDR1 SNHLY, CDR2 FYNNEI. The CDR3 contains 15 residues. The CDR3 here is CASSPVIGSTGELFF. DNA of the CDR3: TGTGCCAGCAGTCCCGTTATAGGGTCCACCGGGGAGCTGTTTTTT.

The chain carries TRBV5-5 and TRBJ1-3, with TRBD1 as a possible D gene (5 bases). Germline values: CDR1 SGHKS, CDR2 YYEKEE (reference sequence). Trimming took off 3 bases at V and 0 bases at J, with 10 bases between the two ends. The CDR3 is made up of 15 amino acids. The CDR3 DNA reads TGTGCCAGCAGCTGGGACGCCAACTCTGGAAACACCATATATTTT. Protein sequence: CASSWDANSGNTIYF. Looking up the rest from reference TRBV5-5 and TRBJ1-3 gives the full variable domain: DAGVTQSPTHLIKTRGQQVTLRCSPISGHKSVSWYQQVLGQGPQFIFQYYEKEERGRGNFPDRFSARQFPNYSSELNVNALLLGDSALYLCASSWDANSGNTIYFGEGSWLTVV.

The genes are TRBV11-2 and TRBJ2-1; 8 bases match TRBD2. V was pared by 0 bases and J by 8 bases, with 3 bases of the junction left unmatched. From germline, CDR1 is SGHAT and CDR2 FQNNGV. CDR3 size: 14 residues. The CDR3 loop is CASSLDPAGDEQFF. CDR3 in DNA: TGTGCCAGCAGCTTAGATCCAGCGGGAGATGAGCAGTTCTTC.

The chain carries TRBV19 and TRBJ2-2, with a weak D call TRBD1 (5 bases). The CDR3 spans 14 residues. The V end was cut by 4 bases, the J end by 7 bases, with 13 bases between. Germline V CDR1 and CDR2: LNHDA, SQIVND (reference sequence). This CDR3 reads CASSTSGQGGELFF. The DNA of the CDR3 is TGTGCCAGTAGTACGTCAGGGCAGGGCGGGGAGCTGTTTTTT.

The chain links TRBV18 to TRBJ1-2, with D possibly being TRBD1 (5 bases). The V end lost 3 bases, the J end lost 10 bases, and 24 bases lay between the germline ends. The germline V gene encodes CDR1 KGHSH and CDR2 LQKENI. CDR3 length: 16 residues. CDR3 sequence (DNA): TGTGCCAGCTCACCGGGACTTTCGACGGGCGGCGTTTCCTACACCTTC. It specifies CASSPGLSTGGVSYTF.

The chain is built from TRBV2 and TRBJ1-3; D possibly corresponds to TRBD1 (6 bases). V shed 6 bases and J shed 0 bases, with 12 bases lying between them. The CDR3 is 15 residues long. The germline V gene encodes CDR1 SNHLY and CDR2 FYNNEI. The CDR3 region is CASRERTDSGNTIYF. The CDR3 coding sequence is TGTGCCAGCAGAGAACGGACAGACTCTGGAAACACCATATATTTT.

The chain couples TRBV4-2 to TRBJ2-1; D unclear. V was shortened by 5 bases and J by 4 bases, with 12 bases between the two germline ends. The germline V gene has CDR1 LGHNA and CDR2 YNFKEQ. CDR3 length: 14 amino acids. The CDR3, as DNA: TGTGCCAGCAGCTTCAGGACGGAGTACAATGAGCAGTTCTTC. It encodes CASSFRTEYNEQFF.

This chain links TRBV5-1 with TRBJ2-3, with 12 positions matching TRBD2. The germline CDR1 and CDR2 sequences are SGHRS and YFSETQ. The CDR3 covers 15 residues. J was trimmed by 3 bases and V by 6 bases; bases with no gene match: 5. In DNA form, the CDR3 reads TGCGCCAGCACCCTAGCGGGAGGGCGTACAGATACGCAGTATTTT. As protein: CASTLAGGRTDTQYF.

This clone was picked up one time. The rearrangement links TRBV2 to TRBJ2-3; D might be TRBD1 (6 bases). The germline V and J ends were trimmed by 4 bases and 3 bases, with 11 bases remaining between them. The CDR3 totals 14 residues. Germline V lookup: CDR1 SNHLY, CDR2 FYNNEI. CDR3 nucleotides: TGTGCCAGCAGTGGGTGGACAGAAACAGATACGCAGTATTTT. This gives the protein CASSGWTETDTQYF.

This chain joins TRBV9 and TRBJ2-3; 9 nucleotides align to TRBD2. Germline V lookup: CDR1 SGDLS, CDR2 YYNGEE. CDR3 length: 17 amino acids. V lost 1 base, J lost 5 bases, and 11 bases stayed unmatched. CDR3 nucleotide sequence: TGTGCCAGCAGCGTAAGTGGCGGGAGGGCGCCAGGAGATACGCAGTATTTT. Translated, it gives CASSVSGGRAPGDTQYF.

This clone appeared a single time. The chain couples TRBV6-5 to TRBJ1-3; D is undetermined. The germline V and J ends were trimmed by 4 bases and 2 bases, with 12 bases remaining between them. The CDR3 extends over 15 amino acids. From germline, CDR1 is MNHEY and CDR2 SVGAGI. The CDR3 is CASSSFPDPGNTIYF. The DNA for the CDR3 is TGTGCCAGCAGTTCCTTCCCGGACCCTGGAAACACCATATATTTT.

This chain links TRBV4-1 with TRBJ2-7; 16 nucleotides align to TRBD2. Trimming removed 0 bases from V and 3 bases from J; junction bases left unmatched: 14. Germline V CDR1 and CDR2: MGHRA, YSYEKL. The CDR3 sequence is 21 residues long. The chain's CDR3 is CASSQDPTPGLAGGPGYEQYF. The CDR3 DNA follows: TGCGCCAGCAGCCAAGATCCGACTCCGGGACTAGCGGGAGGGCCGGGCTACGAGCAGTACTTC.